The TCR beta chain under discussion was sequenced for a study of blood T cell repertoires in COVID-19. Study-level background: Samples came from the United States, Italy and Spain, spanning acute and convalescent COVID-19. From T cells, B-cell-depleted T cells, or PBMCs came the material, which was cDNA or gDNA.

From germline, CDR1 is SNHLY and CDR2 FYNNEI. CDR3 length: 14 amino acids. V lost 5 bases to trimming and J lost 5 bases; unmatched junction nucleotides: 5. Authors' processing steps: Cell counts per sample came from amplifying reference gene primers. Assay used: immunoSEQ multiplex PCR; TCRdb lists only in-frame clones, some missing. Clone size and the V and J calls come from that table; the DNA yielded D and trimming. The profile shows about 370,000 clones, 89% of them singletons. Those enrolled in Seattle joined during active infection and were followed longitudinally afterward. This clone has only a few counts.

The rearrangement joins TRBV2 to TRBJ1-1; TRBD1 agrees at 10 bases. The receptor was derived from a woman aged 25-40 years with COVID-19, enrolled during active disease. The sequencing sample was made of peripheral blood. CDR3 loop: CASSPRTGGTEAFF. The CDR3 region has the DNA TGTGCCAGCAGTCCCAGGACAGGGGGGACTGAAGCTTTCTTT.